What follows are 6 T cell receptor beta chains derived from one specimen sequenced in a study of blood T cell repertoires in COVID-19. Data came from immunoSEQ multiplex PCR; TCRdb stores just in-frame clones and leaves some out. The sample lists under 70,000 clones, 65% to 80% occurring once. Sequencing input: peripheral blood. The receptor source for this set is a woman of 80 years or more with active or convalescent COVID-19.

This chain links TRBV12-5 with TRBJ2-1; the D gene is possibly TRBD1 (6 bases). V was trimmed by 6 bases and J by 0 bases, leaving 15 bases between them. Germline values: CDR1 LGHNT, CDR2 FRNRAP. The CDR3 totals 16 residues. The CDR3 nucleotides are TGTGCTAGTGGCCCGACAGGACTCAGCTCCTACAATGAGCAGTTCTTC. It is translated as CASGPTGLSSYNEQFF.

V is TRBV11-2 and J is TRBJ2-3; TRBD2 matches at 8 bases. Germline V gene sequence: CDR1 SGHAT, CDR2 FQNNGV. The CDR3 contains 14 residues. Trimming took 5 bases from V and 2 from J; bases not matched to a gene: 3. The CDR3 sequence is CASSPGLATDTQYF. The CDR3 DNA is TGTGCCAGCAGCCCCGGACTAGCCACAGATACGCAGTATTTT.

The chain links TRBV11-2 to TRBJ2-3; D unresolved. The CDR3 sequence is 13 residues long. Trimming removed 1 base at V and 1 base at J, with 3 bases between. Germline V gives CDR1 SGHAT, CDR2 FQNNGV. The CDR3 reads CASSLGGTDTQYF. The CDR3 DNA reads as TGTGCCAGCAGCTTAGGAGGCACAGATACGCAGTATTTT.

J is TRBJ1-1 and V is TRBV6-5, with TRBD1 matching 9 bases. Germline V gene data show CDR1 as MNHEY and CDR2 as SVGAGI. The length of the CDR3 is 14 residues. The J segment lost 5 bases and the V segment lost 6 bases, leaving 7 bases of the junction unmatched. The CDR3 sequence is CASRKTGGRTEAFF. DNA for the CDR3: TGTGCCAGCAGGAAGACAGGGGGGAGAACTGAAGCTTTCTTT.

The rearrangement uses TRBV2 and TRBJ2-5, with a weak D call TRBD1 (6 bases). The length of the CDR3 is 20 residues. The germline V gene has CDR1 SNHLY and CDR2 FYNNEI. V was cut by 2 bases and J by 0 bases, with 25 bases left in between. This CDR3 is CASSERLGQGIMSYQETQYF. CDR3 sequence (DNA): TGTGCCAGCAGTGAACGTCTGGGGCAGGGGATTATGTCGTACCAAGAGACCCAGTACTTC.

This clone occurred a few times. The chain couples TRBV27 to TRBJ1-1; D is undetermined. This CDR3 is built from 14 residues. Germline V gene lookup returns CDR1 MNHEY and CDR2 SMNVEV (reference sequence). Trimming removed 2 bases at V and 6 bases at J, with 13 bases between. Here the CDR3 reads CASSLRYGVAEAFF. The CDR3 nucleotides are TGTGCCAGCAGTTTACGATACGGGGTAGCTGAAGCTTTCTTT.